This T cell receptor (beta chain) was sequenced for a study of T cell responses to AZD1222 COVID-19 vaccine. The protocol was immunoSEQ multiplex PCR, while the TCRdb copy is restricted to in-frame clones and leaves out a portion. This sample has about 140,000 clones, with about nine tenths found just once. V shed 4 bases and J 9 bases; nucleotides not matched to a gene: 9. CDR1 SGHNT and CDR2 YYREEE come from the germline V gene (reference sequence). The CDR3 sequence is 15 residues long. A single count supports this clone. This TCR was recovered from an adult who received the AZD1222 COVID-19 vaccine. Sequencing was performed on peripheral blood, taken 28 days after the second AZD1222 dose. The chain has TRBV5-4 and TRBJ2-1, with TRBD2 identical over 11 bases. CDR3 coding DNA: TGTGCCAGCAGCCGACTAGCGGGGAAATCTGGTGAGCAGTTCTTC. Translation gives CASSRLAGKSGEQFF.